This T cell receptor beta chain is from a study of blood T cell repertoires in COVID-19. Study as a whole: Nucleic acid was either cDNA or gDNA, and it came from T cells, B-cell-depleted T cells, or PBMCs.

J lost 4 bases, V lost 2 bases, and 5 bases had no gene match. The CDR3 sequence is 15 residues long. The germline V gene encodes CDR1 SGHNT and CDR2 YYREEE (reference sequence). Sequencing was performed with immunoSEQ multiplex PCR; in TCRdb, only in-frame clones are kept and a portion is missing. The sample records some 77,000 clones, almost 90% being singletons. The sequencing sample was made of peripheral blood. The source of this sequence is a woman of 80 years or more with active or convalescent COVID-19. The V call is TRBV5-4, the J call TRBJ2-3, with 9 positions matching TRBD1. CDR3 nucleotide sequence: TGTGCCAGCAGCTTAGGACAGGGGAGGTCAGATACGCAGTATTTT. Amino acid sequence: CASSLGQGRSDTQYF.